This is a list of T cell receptor beta chains from one sample in a study. TCRdb reprocessed the 5' RACE reads via MiXCR and lists one record per CDR3 protein. Among 45,000 to 60,000 distinct CDR3 sequences, more than 20% were seen once, and the ten largest hold 3.2%. The sample consisted of tumor-infiltrating naive CD4+ T cells sorted from the breast tumor. All receptors come from a female donor with breast cancer. Each CDR3 is given with its conserved first and last residue. The order of the fields is V gene, J gene, clone size, D gene, CDR3 protein, CDR3 DNA. A D gene is named only where the DNA matches it firmly. Not all rows give a size; the values are once, few, many and, for expanded clones, a class.

TRBV5-1	TRBJ2-1	once	TRBD2	CASSLRLAGGPLNKQFF	TGCGCCAGCAGCCTCCGACTAGCGGGAGGGCCTTTAAATAAGCAGTTCTTC
TRBV5-1	TRBJ1-2	many	TRBD1	CASSPRGTGDNYGYTF	TGCGCCAGCAGTCCGCGCGGGACAGGGGACAACTATGGCTACACCTTC
TRBV6-2/TRBV6-3	TRBJ2-3	few	NA	CASMRGGSPDTQYF	TGTGCCAGCATGCGAGGGGGAAGCCCAGATACGCAGTATTTT
TRBV10-1	TRBJ1-1	NA	TRBD1	CASTPRGQGARGTEAFF	TGCGCCAGCACCCCCCGGGGACAGGGGGCGCGGGGTACTGAAGCTTTCTTT
TRBV20-1	TRBJ1-5	few	TRBD1	CSALTGYQPQHF	TGCAGTGCGCTGACAGGGTATCAGCCCCAGCATTTT
TRBV27	TRBJ1-6	few	NA	CASSPMAASSYNSPLHF	TGTGCCAGCAGTCCGATGGCGGCGAGCTCCTATAATTCACCCCTCCACTTT
TRBV29-1	TRBJ1-1	NA	NA	CSYKGLQLNTEAFF	TGCAGCTATAAAGGGTTGCAGCTGAACACTGAAGCTTTCTTT
TRBV7-2	TRBJ2-1	few	NA	CASTSGGFSYNEQFF	TGTGCCAGCACCTCGGGCGGGTTTTCCTACAATGAGCAGTTCTTC
TRBV5-1	TRBJ2-1	NA	NA	CASSLDPLWAYSYNEQFF	TGCGCCAGCAGCTTGGACCCCTTATGGGCGTATTCCTACAATGAGCAGTTCTTC
TRBV20-1	TRBJ2-2	NA	NA	CSARAAANTGELFF	TGCAGTGCTAGGGCAGCCGCGAACACCGGGGAGCTGTTTTTT
TRBV20-1	TRBJ2-3	few	TRBD2	CSARELAGGEKDTQYF	TGCAGTGCTAGAGAACTAGCGGGAGGAGAAAAAGATACGCAGTATTTT
TRBV5-1	TRBJ2-7	few	NA	CASSLESRANEQYF	TGCGCCAGCAGCTTGGAGAGTAGGGCCAACGAGCAGTACTTC
TRBV6-6	TRBJ2-3	NA	TRBD2	CASGSGAADTQYF	TGTGCCAGCGGTAGCGGGGCGGCAGATACGCAGTATTTT
TRBV2	TRBJ2-1	NA	TRBD2	CASSEAGAGTTRTEQFF	TGTGCCAGCAGTGAAGCAGGTGCCGGGACTACCAGAACTGAGCAGTTCTTC
TRBV25-1	TRBJ2-2	NA	NA	CASSESGYTGELFF	TGTGCCAGCAGTGAGTCTGGGTACACCGGGGAGCTGTTTTTT
TRBV7-3	TRBJ1-6	few	TRBD1	CASSTNRGPLHF	TGTGCCAGCAGCACGAACAGGGGCCCCCTCCACTTT
TRBV6-5	TRBJ2-1	few	TRBD1	CASRRQGSYNEQFF	TGTGCCAGCAGAAGACAGGGGTCATACAATGAGCAGTTCTTC
TRBV5-1	TRBJ2-2	few	NA	CASSLASGGGPTGELFF	TGCGCCAGCAGCTTGGCCTCTGGGGGCGGCCCCACCGGGGAGCTGTTTTTT
TRBV6-2/TRBV6-3	TRBJ2-6	NA	NA	CASRNAGPGASVLTF	TGTGCCAGCAGAAACGCGGGGCCTGGGGCCAGCGTCCTGACTTTC
TRBV12-3/TRBV12-4	TRBJ1-6	NA	NA	CASTQSGYYSPLHF	TGTGCCAGCACCCAGTCGGGCTACTATTCACCCCTCCACTTT
TRBV29-1	TRBJ2-3	few	TRBD2	CSVGSGRGTDTQYF	TGCAGCGTTGGATCCGGGAGGGGCACAGATACGCAGTATTTT
TRBV5-6	TRBJ1-4	NA	NA	CASSLGEIGLFF	TGTGCCAGCAGCTTGGGAGAGATTGGACTGTTTTTT